This section outlines one TCR beta chain sequence together with its context. Its specificity is unknown. This sample was included in a study of T cell responses to AZD1222 COVID-19 vaccine. General observations from the study: No day 14 peak samples; only post-peak repertoires were characterized. Increases in Spike-specific TCR breadth and depth were seen after two AZD1222 doses. Epitopes outside B.1.351 and B.1.1.7 mutated regions reportedly drew nearly half of spike TCRs. CD4 TCRs associated with vaccination spanned spike, dominating at 160-218 and 743-854.

V was pared by 4 bases and J by 3 bases, with 9 bases of the junction left unmatched. CDR1 and CDR2 (germline): LGHDT, YNNKEL (reference sequence). CDR3 length equals 17 residues. Here immunoSEQ multiplex PCR was the method, and the copy in TCRdb shows in-frame clones only, minus some. The sample lists roughly 120,000 clones, 87% occurring once. The chain combines TRBV3-1 (or the pseudogene TRBV3-2) with TRBJ2-7; 13 bases match TRBD2. The clonotype was recovered from an adult in good health. Specimen: peripheral blood, collected on day 0 of AZD1222 vaccination. The CDR3 region has the DNA TGTGCCAGCAGCCCATTCGGGGGACTAGCGGGACTCTACGAGCAGTACTTC. It specifies CASSPFGGLAGLYEQYF.